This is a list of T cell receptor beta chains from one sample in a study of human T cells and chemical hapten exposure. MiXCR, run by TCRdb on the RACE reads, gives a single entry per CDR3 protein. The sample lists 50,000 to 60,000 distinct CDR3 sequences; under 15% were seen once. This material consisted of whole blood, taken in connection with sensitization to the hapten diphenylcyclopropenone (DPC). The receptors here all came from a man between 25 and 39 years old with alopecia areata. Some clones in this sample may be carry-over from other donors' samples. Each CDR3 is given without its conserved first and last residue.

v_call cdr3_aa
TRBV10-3 AAGDFDTEAF
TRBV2 ASSLDSQNNSPLH
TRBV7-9 ASHHPGGDYNEQF
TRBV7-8 ASSFPGQGKNTGELF
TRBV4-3 ASSQDTASETQY
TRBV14 ASSPLLGIGTEAF
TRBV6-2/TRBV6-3 ASSPDSGGANEQF
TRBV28 AVSQGVDSPLH
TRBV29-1 SVGVGREQY
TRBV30 ASVGQFDPFTYNEQF
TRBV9 ASSVGGTNEKLF
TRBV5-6 ASSLRQMDEQF
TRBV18 ASSSTADNEQF
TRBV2 ASLGLDRGSYNEQF
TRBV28 ASSPPRRPGHEQF
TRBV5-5 ASSLVALPPDTQY
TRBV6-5 ASTEGTYYNSPLH
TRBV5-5 ASSQEGAGANVLT
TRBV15 ATSMVTTNEKLF
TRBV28 ASSGYTNTIY
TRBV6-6 ASSQPGTGLGEQY
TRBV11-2 ASSLVTGAYGYT
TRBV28 ASSLWGQGSYEQY
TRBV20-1 SASVLGGYEQY
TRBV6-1 ASSLQAPVSGNTIY
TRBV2 ASMGLQGPNANQPQH
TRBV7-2 ASSPAGATSDEQY
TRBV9 ASSVTGGAEKLF
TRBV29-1 SAGLAGAYQY
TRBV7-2 ASSFGTANEQF
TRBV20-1 SAVGQGHYEQY
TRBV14 ASSQGFHISEKLF
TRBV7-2 ASSRLPGQDYEQY
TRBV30 AWSPLDRVEETQY
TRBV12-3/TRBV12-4 ASSHQINSGNTIY
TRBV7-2 ASSLAYGQGYGYT
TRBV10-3 AIAGGDQPQH
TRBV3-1 ASSQGLQGRTQY
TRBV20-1 SARVGQGKAF
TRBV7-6 ASSSFRTGDYEQY
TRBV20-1 SARDPRGSHTEAF
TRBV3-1 ASSHGQGTGSEKLF
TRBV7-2 ASSLAPHAPGNYGYT